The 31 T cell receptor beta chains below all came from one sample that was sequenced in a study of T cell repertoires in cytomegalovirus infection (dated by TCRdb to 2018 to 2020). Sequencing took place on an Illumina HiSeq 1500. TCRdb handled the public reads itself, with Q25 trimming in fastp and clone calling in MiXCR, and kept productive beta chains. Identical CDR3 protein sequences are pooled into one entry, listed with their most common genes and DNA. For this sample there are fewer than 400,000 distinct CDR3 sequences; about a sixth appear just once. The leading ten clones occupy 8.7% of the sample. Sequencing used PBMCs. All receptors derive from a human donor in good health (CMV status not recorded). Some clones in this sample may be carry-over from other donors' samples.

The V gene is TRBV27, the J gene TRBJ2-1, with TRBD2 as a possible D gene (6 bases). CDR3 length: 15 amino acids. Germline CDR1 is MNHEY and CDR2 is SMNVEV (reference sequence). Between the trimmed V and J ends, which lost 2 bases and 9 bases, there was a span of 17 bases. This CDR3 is CASSLAGPTPSEQFF. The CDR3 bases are TGTGCCAGCAGTTTAGCGGGACCAACGCCCAGTGAGCAGTTCTTC.

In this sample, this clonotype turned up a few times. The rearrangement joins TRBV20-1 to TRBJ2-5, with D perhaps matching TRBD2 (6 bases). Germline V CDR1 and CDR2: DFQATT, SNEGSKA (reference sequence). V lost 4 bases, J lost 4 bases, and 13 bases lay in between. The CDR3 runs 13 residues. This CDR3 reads CSATTSLIETQYF. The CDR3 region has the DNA TGCAGTGCTACAACTAGCTTAATAGAGACCCAGTACTTC.

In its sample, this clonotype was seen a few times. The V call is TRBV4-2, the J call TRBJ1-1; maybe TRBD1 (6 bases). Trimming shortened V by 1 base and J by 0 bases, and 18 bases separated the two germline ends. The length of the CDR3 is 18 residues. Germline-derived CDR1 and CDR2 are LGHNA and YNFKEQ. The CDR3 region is CASSQGPGDRGMNTEAFF. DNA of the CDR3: TGTGCCAGCAGCCAAGGACCGGGAGATAGGGGGATGAACACTGAAGCTTTCTTT.

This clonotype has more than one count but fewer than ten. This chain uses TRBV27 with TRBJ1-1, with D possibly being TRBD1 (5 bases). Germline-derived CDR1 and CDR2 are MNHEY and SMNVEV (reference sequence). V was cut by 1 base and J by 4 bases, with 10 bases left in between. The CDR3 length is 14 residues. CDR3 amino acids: CASSLYAGTTEAFF. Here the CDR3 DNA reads TGTGCCAGCAGTTTATATGCAGGGACCACTGAAGCTTTCTTT.

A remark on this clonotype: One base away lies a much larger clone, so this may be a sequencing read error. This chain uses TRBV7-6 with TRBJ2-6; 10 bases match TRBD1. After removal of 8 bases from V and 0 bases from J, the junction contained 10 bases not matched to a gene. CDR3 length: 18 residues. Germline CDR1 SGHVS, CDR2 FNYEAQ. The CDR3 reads CASGSPGQGSSGANVLTF. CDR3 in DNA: TGTGCCAGCGGCTCTCCGGGACAGGGGAGCTCTGGGGCCAACGTCCTGACTTTC.

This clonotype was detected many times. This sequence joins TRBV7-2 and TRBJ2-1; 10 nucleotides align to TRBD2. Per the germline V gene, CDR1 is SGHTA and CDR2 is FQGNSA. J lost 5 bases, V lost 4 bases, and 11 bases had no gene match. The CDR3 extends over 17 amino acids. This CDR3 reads CASSSPLGLANHNEQFF. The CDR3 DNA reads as TGTGCCAGCAGCTCCCCCCTGGGACTAGCGAACCACAATGAGCAGTTCTTC.

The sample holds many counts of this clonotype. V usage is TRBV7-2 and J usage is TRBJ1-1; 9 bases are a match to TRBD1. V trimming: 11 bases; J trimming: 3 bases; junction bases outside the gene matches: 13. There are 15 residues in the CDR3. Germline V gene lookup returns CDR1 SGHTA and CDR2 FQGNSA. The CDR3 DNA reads TGTGCCGGGACGGTAACAGGGGGCGCGGACACTGAAGCTTTCTTT. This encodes CAGTVTGGADTEAFF.

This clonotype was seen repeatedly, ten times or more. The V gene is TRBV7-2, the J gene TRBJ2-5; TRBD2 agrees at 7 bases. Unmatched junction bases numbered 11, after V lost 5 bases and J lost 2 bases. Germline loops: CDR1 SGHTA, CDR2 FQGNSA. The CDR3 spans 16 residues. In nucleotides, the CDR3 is TGTGCCAGCAGCCCCCAGACTAGCCGGGGGCAAGAGACCCAGTACTTC. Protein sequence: CASSPQTSRGQETQYF. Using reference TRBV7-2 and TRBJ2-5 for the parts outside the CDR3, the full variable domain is GAGVSQSPSNKVTEKGKDVELRCDPISGHTALYWYRQSLGQGLEFLIYFQGNSAPDKSGLPSDRFSAERTGGSVSTLTIQRTQQEDSAVYLCASSPQTSRGQETQYFGPGTRLLVL.

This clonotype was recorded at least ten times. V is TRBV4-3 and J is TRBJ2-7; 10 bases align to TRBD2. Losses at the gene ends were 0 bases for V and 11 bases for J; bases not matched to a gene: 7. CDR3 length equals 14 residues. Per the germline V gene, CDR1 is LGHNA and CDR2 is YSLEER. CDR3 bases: TGCGCCAGCAGCCAAGATCAAACTAGCGGGACAAAGTACTTC. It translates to CASSQDQTSGTKYF.

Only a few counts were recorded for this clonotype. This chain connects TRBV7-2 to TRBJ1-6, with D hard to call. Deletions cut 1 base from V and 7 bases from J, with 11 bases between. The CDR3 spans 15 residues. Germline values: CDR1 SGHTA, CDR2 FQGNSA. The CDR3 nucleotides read TGTGCCAGCAGCTTAGGGCGGGGAATCAATTCACCCCTCCACTTT. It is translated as CASSLGRGINSPLHF.

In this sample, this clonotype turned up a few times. Here the CDR3 reads CASGRRVNTEAFF. The CDR3, as DNA: TGTGCCAGTGGAAGGAGGGTGAACACTGAAGCTTTCTTT. V is TRBV19 and J is TRBJ1-1; D unclear. Germline V gives CDR1 LNHDA, CDR2 SQIVND (reference sequence). The CDR3 runs to 13 residues. The V and J ends lost 8 bases and 0 bases respectively, with 10 bases between them.

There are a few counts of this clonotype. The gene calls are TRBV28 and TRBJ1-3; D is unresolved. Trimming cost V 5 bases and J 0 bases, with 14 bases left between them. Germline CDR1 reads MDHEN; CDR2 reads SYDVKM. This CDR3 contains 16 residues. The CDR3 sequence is CASSPSSRYSGNTIYF. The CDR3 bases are TGTGCCAGCAGTCCCTCCTCCCGGTACTCTGGAAACACCATATATTTT.

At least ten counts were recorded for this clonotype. For the CDR3, the DNA is TGTGCCAGCAGCTTAAGTCCCAGTGTCGGAGGGGAAGCTTTCTTT. As protein: CASSLSPSVGGEAFF. The chain joins TRBV7-2 to TRBJ1-1; D gene unclear. Germline CDR1 is SGHTA and CDR2 is FQGNSA. This CDR3 has 15 amino acids. The V end lost 2 bases, the J end lost 8 bases, and 18 bases lay between the germline ends.

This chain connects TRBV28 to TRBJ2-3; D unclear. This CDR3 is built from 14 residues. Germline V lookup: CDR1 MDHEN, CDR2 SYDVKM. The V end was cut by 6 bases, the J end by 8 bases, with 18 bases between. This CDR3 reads CASRGSGKLGTQYF. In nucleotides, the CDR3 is TGTGCCAGCAGGGGTAGTGGGAAACTCGGTACGCAGTATTTT.

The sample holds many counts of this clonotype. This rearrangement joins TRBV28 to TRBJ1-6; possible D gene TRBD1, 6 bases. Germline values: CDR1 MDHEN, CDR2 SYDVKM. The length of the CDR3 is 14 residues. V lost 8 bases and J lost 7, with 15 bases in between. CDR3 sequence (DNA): TGTGCCAGCTTAGAACAGGGAGGAAATTCACCCCTCCACTTT. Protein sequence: CASLEQGGNSPLHF.

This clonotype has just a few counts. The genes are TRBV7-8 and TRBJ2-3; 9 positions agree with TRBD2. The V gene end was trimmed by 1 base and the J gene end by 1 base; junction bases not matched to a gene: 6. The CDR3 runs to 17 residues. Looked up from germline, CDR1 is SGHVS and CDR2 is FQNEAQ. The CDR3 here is CASSLGVASGGTDTQYF. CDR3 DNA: TGTGCCAGCAGCTTAGGGGTGGCTAGCGGGGGCACAGATACGCAGTATTTT.

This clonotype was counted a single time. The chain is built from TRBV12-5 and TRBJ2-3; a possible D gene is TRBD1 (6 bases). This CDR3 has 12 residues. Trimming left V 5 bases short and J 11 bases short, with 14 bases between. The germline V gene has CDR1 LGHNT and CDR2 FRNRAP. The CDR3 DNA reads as TGTGCTAGTGGTATTGGGGGACATTTGCAGTATTTT. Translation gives CASGIGGHLQYF.

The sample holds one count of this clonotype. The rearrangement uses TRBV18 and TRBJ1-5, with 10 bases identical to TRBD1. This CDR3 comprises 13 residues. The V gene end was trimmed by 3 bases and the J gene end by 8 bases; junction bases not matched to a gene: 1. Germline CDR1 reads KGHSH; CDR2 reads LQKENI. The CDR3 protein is CASSPGTGEPQHF. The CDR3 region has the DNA TGTGCCAGCTCACCCGGGACAGGGGAGCCCCAGCATTTT.

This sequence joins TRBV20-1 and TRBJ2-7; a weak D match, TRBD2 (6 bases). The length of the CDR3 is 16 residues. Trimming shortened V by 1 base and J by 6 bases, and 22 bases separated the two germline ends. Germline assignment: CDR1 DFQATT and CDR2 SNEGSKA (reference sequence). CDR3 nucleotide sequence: TGCAGTGCTAGAGTAAGTGGAGCGGGTGACGTCCCCGAGCAGTACTTC. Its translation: CSARVSGAGDVPEQYF.

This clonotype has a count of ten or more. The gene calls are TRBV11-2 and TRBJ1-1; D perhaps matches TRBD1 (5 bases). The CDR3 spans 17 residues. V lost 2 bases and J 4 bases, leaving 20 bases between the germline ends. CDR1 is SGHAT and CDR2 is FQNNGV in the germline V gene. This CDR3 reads CASSLRPGRGSGTEAFF. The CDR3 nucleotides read TGTGCCAGCAGCTTAAGGCCCGGTCGGGGCTCGGGCACTGAAGCTTTCTTT.

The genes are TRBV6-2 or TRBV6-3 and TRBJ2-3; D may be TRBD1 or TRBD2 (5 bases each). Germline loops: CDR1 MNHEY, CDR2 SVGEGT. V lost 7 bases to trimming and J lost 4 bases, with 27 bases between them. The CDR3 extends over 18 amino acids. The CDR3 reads CASNRDLAVPTHADTQYF. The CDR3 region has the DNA TGTGCCAGCAACCGGGACCTGGCAGTACCTACACACGCAGATACGCAGTATTTT.

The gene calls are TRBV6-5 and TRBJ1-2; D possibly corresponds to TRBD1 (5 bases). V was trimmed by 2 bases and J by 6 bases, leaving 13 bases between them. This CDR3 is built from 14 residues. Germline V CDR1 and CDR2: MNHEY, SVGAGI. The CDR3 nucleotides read TGTGCCAGCAGTTACACCTCAGGGATGGATGGCTACACCTTC. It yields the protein CASSYTSGMDGYTF.

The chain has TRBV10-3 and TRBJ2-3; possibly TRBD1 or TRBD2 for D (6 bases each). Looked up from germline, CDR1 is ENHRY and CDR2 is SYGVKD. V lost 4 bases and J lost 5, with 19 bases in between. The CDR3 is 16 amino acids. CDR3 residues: CAISGAGNRAGDTQYF. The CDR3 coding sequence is TGTGCCATCAGTGGTGCGGGAAACAGGGCGGGAGATACGCAGTATTTT.

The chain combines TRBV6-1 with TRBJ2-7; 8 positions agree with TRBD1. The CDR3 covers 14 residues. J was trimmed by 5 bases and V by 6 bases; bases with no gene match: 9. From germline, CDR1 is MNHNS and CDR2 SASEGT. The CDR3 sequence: CASRRTGGTHEQYF. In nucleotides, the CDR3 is TGTGCCAGCAGGAGAACAGGGGGTACTCACGAGCAGTACTTC.

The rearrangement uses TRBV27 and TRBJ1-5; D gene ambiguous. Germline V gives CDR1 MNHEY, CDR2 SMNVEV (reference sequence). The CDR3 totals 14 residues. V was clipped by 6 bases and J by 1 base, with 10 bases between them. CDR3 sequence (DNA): TGTGCCAGCAGGAATTCGGACAGCAATCAGCCCCAGCATTTT. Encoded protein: CASRNSDSNQPQHF.

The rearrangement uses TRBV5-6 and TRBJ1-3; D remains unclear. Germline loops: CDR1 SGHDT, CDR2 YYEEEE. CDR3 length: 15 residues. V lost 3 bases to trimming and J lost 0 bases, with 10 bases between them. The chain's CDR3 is CASSWGQHSGNTIYF. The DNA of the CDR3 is TGTGCCAGCAGCTGGGGTCAGCACTCTGGAAACACCATATATTTT.

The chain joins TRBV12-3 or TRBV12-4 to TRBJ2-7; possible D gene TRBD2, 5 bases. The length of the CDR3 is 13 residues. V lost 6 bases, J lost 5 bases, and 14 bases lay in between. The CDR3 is CASSRAGINEQYF. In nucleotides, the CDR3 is TGTGCCAGCAGCCGGGCGGGTATCAACGAGCAGTACTTC.

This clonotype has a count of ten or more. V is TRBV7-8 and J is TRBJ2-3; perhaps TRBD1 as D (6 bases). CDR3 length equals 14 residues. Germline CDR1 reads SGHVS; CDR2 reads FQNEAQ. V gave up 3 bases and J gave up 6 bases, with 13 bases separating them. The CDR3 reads CASSFLTGMDTQYF. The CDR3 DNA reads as TGTGCCAGCAGCTTTTTAACAGGGATGGATACGCAGTATTTT.

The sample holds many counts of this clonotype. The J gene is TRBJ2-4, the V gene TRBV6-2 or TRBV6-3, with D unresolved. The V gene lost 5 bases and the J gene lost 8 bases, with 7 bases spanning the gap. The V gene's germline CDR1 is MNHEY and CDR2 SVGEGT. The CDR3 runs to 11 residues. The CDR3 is CASSRRDIQYF. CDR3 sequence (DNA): TGTGCCAGCAGTAGAAGGGACATTCAGTACTTC.

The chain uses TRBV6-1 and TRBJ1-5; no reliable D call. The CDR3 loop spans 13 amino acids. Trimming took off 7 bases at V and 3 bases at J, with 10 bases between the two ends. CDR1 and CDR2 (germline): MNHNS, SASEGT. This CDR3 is CASIGKYNQPQHF. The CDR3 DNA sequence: TGTGCCAGCATCGGTAAATACAATCAGCCCCAGCATTTT.

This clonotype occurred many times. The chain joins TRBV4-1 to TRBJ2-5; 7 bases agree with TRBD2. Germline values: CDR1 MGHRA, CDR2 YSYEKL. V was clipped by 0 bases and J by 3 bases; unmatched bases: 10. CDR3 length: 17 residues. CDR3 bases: TGCGCCAGCAGCCAAGAATGGGGACTAACGAACAAAGAGACCCAGTACTTC. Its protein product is CASSQEWGLTNKETQYF.